The source of this T cell receptor (beta chain) is a study of T cell responses to AZD1222 COVID-19 vaccine. Sequencing was performed with immunoSEQ multiplex PCR; in TCRdb, only in-frame clones are kept and a portion is missing. Of more than 100,000 clones listed, approximately 90% are singletons. The J segment lost 5 bases and the V segment lost 4 bases, leaving 2 bases of the junction unmatched. Germline loops: CDR1 SGHAT, CDR2 FQNNGV. The CDR3 length is 13 residues. The TCR originated in an adult in good health. The V gene is TRBV11-2, the J gene TRBJ1-5, with 7 bases fitting TRBD1. The material was peripheral blood, obtained on day 0 of AZD1222 vaccination. The CDR3 loop is CASSSDRDQPQHF. The CDR3 bases are TGTGCCAGCAGCTCCGACAGGGATCAGCCCCAGCATTTT. Variable domain in full (rest from reference TRBV11-2 and TRBJ1-5): EAGVAQSPRYKIIEKRQSVAFWCNPISGHATLYWYQQILGQGPKLLIQFQNNGVVDDSQLPKDRFSAERLKGVDSTLKIQPAKLEDSAVYLCASSSDRDQPQHFGDGTRLSIL.